A single T cell receptor beta chain is shown here with its context. The antigen this receptor binds is unknown. Base qualities are not at hand, and no much larger clone is one base apart. The trial excluded patients who had a history of autoimmune disease or were on systemic immunosuppression. Peripheral blood for TCR sequencing was collected from all dose cohorts at baseline, on cycle 4 day 1, and on cycle 7 day 1. The samples were taken from a phase I, first-in-human, multicenter, open-label dose-escalation trial of ivuxolimab. Adults with locally advanced or metastatic head and neck squamous cell, hepatocellular, melanoma or renal cell carcinoma were enrolled in the trial. CD4+ and CD8+ T cells were sorted separately from peripheral blood before TCR sequencing. Ends trimmed: V by 11 bases, J by 4 bases; bases unmatched to a gene: 11. Taken from the germline V gene (reference sequence), the CDR1 and CDR2 loops are LNHDA and SQIVND. The CDR3 holds 14 amino acids from the cysteine to the phenylalanine. Only the CDR3 region is kept as DNA, spanning 42 bases read in frame from base 1.

This record belongs to a study of OX40 agonist ivuxolimab in advanced cancers. Broadly, across the study: Ivuxolimab, which targeted the costimulatory receptor OX40 (CD134), was an agonistic, fully human IgG2 monoclonal antibody. Intravenous ivuxolimab was administered to patients every 2 weeks at six dose levels: 0.01, 0.1, 0.3, 1.5, 3 and 10 mg/kg. Of the roughly 54 dose-escalation patients, hepatocellular carcinoma was present in 19, melanoma in approximately 15, renal cell carcinoma in 9 and head and neck cancer in 9. In the dose-escalation cohort, 82.7% of patients were male, and the mean age was roughly 60 years, with a range of roughly 23 to 85. Prior anti-PD-1, anti-PD-L1 or anti-CTLA-4 therapy was permitted, and 30% to 50% of dose-escalation patients had received checkpoint inhibitors. Partial responses occurred in three dose-escalation patients: two with cutaneous melanoma and one with hepatocellular carcinoma. Peripheral TCRbeta sequencing aimed to test whether ivuxolimab altered TCR sequence diversity and caused clonal T-cell expansion. The paper reports the monotherapy dose-escalation portion (N ≈ 52 patients) of the phase I ivuxolimab trial.

For sequencing of the TCRbeta CDR3 region, genomic DNA was extracted from the sorted cells. The immunoSEQ Assay was used to sequence the TCRbeta CDR3 regions. TCRdb mirrors the immuneACCESS table, restricted to in-frame sequences. Some clones are absent from its copies; in checked studies, under half trace to an unresolved V gene, and the reason for the others is unknown. The sample table shows around 55,000 clones, and 86% are seen once. The top ten clones comprise roughly 15% of the sample. Study-wide findings and limitations: Low levels of normalized T-cell clonal expansion were also shown by some nonresponding patients. In the 0.1-3.0 mg/kg groups, partial responders had among the lowest normalized peripheral clonal expansion, particularly in CD8+ T cells. The antigen specificity of the clonally expanded peripheral T cells was not determined. At doses of 0.1 to 3.0 mg/kg, clonal expansion of both CD4+ and CD8+ T cells in blood was seen between baseline and week 6. On average, CD8+ T cells showed more expanded clones than CD4+ T cells after ivuxolimab.

The TCR sequence derives from an adult with an advanced solid tumor such as melanoma, head and neck, liver or kidney cancer. The rearranged segments are TRBV19 and TRBJ2-3; TRBD2 agrees with 8 junctional bases. The sequences come from CD4+ or CD8+ T cells sorted from blood, collected in a trial of the OX40 agonist ivuxolimab. The DNA reads TGTGCCGGCCCGTCCGGGAGGGCCGCAGATACGCAGTATTTT. It translates to CAGPSGRAADTQYF.